This T cell receptor beta chain stems from a study of technical replicates of blood from a few donors. A remark on this clone: An end of the junction differs from the germline gene, which may be a read error.

This CDR3 has 18 residues. Germline CDR1 is KGHSY and CDR2 is FQNENV. TCRdb keeps only in-frame clones here, not all; method: immunoSEQ multiplex PCR. The sample carries roughly 87,000 clones, about 94% recorded once. The chain joins TRBV16 to TRBJ2-3, with 9 bases matching TRBD1. This receptor was obtained from a human donor in good health. Sequenced material: T cells isolated from PBMCs. The CDR3 coding sequence is TGTGCCAGCCGCCAACCTCTACCGGGACAGGGAAACACAGATACGCAGTATTTT. It codes for CASRQPLPGQGNTDTQYF. The full variable domain, completed using reference TRBV16 and TRBJ2-3, is GEEVAQTPKHLVRGEGQKAKLYCAPIKGHSYVFWYQQVLKNEFKFLISFQNENVFDETGMPKERFSAKCLPNSPCSLEIQATKLEDSAVYFCASRQPLPGQGNTDTQYFGPGTRLTVL.